This TCR beta chain derives from a study of T-cell memory formation after mild COVID-19. Study summary: TCR clusters largely stayed donor specific.

The V gene's germline CDR1 is MNHEY and CDR2 SVGEGT. Trimming took off 8 bases at V and 5 bases at J, with 19 bases between the two ends. The CDR3 has 14 residues. Study-level points and caveats: Clones that shrank (day 15 to 85) were balanced CD4/CD8, whereas later expanders leaned CD4+. Cross-reactive memory appears to have joined, as suggested by some responding clones showing up in pre-infection memory.

Note on this clonotype: What it binds is unknown.

Constant-segment primers served in 5'RACE that generated TCR alpha and TCR beta cDNA libraries bearing sample barcodes and UMIs. TCRdb itself ran the 5' RACE reads through MiXCR, one entry per CDR3 protein. The sample lists under 250,000 distinct CDR3 sequences, less than 20% occurring once. Specimen: PBMCs or a T cell subset sorted from them (not recorded which). The clonotype comes from an adult woman who had mild COVID-19 (a few samples of this study predate the infection). Cell type and time point are not known. The gene calls are TRBV6-2 or TRBV6-3 and TRBJ2-7; D unresolved. The CDR3 loop reads CASRIPYTANEQYF. The CDR3 DNA reads as TGTGCCAGCCGAATCCCATACACGGCCAACGAGCAGTACTTC.